This entry lists 28 T cell receptor beta chains sequenced from one sample in a study of regulatory T cells in long-lasting Graves disease. Time point given: newly diagnosed GD, antithyroid drugs for less than 3 months. Preparation of the TCR library used RNA extracted from PBMCs. Sequencing libraries for TCR beta were prepared with iRepertoire HTBI primers and Arm-PCR of CDR3 regions. MiXCR, run by TCRdb on the multiplex PCR reads, gives a single entry per CDR3 protein. The sample holds 550,000 to 650,000 distinct CDR3 sequences, approximately 16% seen once. This sample also belongs to another study, concerning T cells in Graves' hyperthyroidism and ophthalmopathy.

Sequencing used peripheral blood mononuclear cells (PBMCs), obtained at new diagnosis, from a patient treated with antithyroid drugs. Receptor source: a man aged 18-30 years with Graves disease.

The sample holds a few counts of this clonotype. The chain couples TRBV9 to TRBJ2-4; D is undetermined. Trimming cost V 0 bases and J 5 bases, with 9 bases left between them. Per the germline V gene, CDR1 is SGDLS and CDR2 is YYNGEE. The CDR3 is made up of 14 amino acids. The CDR3 loop is CASSVAMVENIQYF. In DNA, the CDR3 is TGTGCCAGCAGCGTAGCAATGGTTGAAAACATTCAGTACTTC.

This clonotype occurred many times. This chain uses TRBV12-3 or TRBV12-4 with TRBJ2-7; no clear D. There are 11 residues in the CDR3. The germline V and J ends were trimmed by 6 bases and 5 bases, with 8 bases remaining between them. The CDR3 DNA sequence: TGTGCCAGCAGGCAGGCGCACGAGCAGTACTTC. The encoded protein is CASRQAHEQYF.

V gene TRBV9 combines with J gene TRBJ2-3, with TRBD1 matching over 8 bases. TRBJ1-5 matches the DNA end more closely, so the J call is doubtful. Germline CDR1 SGDLS, CDR2 YYNGEE. The CDR3 extends over 16 amino acids. The CDR3 region has the DNA TGTGCCAGCAGCGTAAGCCAGGCAGGGGGCACAGATACGCAGCATTTT. Translation gives CASSVSQAGGTDTQHF.

This clonotype was detected many times. The chain is built from TRBV27 and TRBJ2-1; TRBD2 aligns across 7 bases. The germline V gene has CDR1 MNHEY and CDR2 SMNVEV (reference sequence). V was clipped by 7 bases and J by 4 bases; unmatched bases: 7. The CDR3 spans 14 residues. CDR3 protein: CASMEGAGYNEQFF. For the CDR3, the DNA is TGTGCCAGCATGGAGGGAGCGGGATACAATGAGCAGTTCTTC.

The count of this clonotype is one. This CDR3 reads CASSPPGLVSYEQFF. DNA for the CDR3: TGTGCCAGCTCACCCCCGGGACTAGTCTCCTACGAGCAGTTCTTC. This chain connects TRBV18 to TRBJ2-1; 8 nucleotides agree with TRBD2. The trim removed 3 bases at V and 10 bases at J, leaving 11 bases unmatched. The CDR3 length is 15 residues. Germline CDR1 is KGHSH and CDR2 is LQKENI.

This chain uses TRBV18 with TRBJ2-5, with 11 positions matching TRBD2. This CDR3 has 16 residues. Germline assignment: CDR1 KGHSH and CDR2 LQKENI. With 5 bases clipped from V and 5 bases from J, the junction kept 10 bases outside the gene matches. The CDR3 here is CASSAGLAGGSETQYF. For the CDR3, the DNA is TGTGCCAGCTCAGCGGGGCTAGCGGGAGGTTCGGAGACCCAGTACTTC.

The chain joins TRBV7-9 to TRBJ1-4; TRBD1 matches at 7 bases. Trimming cost V 4 bases and J 7 bases; bases outside gene matches: 9. The CDR3 consists of 15 residues. Germline V gives CDR1 SEHNR, CDR2 FQNEAQ (reference sequence). This chain's CDR3 is CASSSSGGVREKLFF. The CDR3 DNA follows: TGTGCCAGCAGCTCTTCAGGGGGAGTACGTGAAAAACTGTTTTTT.

This clonotype was found many times. The gene calls are TRBV27 and TRBJ2-5; 7 nucleotides line up with TRBD2. The CDR3 sequence is 16 residues long. Germline trimming cut 3 bases from V and 3 bases from J; bases unmatched to any gene: 10. CDR1 and CDR2 from the germline V gene are MNHEY and SMNVEV (reference sequence). The CDR3 reads CASSFRGRDREETQYF. In DNA, the CDR3 is TGTGCCAGCAGTTTCAGAGGGAGGGATCGGGAAGAGACCCAGTACTTC.

The chain uses TRBV24-1 and TRBJ2-1, with a weak D call TRBD2 (6 bases). Germline V lookup: CDR1 KGHDR, CDR2 SFDVKD. Trimming stripped 3 bases from V and 8 bases from J, with 19 bases between. The CDR3 has 16 residues. The CDR3 DNA follows: TGTGCCACCAGTGATCCCCAGGGTCCCCAGCGGGATGAGCAGTTCTTC. Translated: CATSDPQGPQRDEQFF.

The chain links TRBV29-1 to TRBJ1-1; no firm D call. The CDR3 consists of 12 residues. The germline V gene encodes CDR1 SQVTM and CDR2 ANQGSEA. V was pared by 4 bases and J by 2 bases, with 8 bases between. The CDR3 here is CSVGQTNTEAFF. The CDR3 DNA reads TGCAGCGTTGGGCAGACAAACACTGAAGCTTTCTTT.

Many counts were recorded for this clonotype. The CDR3 nucleotides read TGTGCCAGACACAGGGTCCGCAATGAGCAGTTCTTC. Protein: CARHRVRNEQFF. The genes are TRBV2 and TRBJ2-1; D may be TRBD1 (6 bases). V dropped 9 bases and J dropped 6 bases, with 12 bases sitting between them. The CDR3 covers 12 residues. CDR1 and CDR2 from the germline V gene are SNHLY and FYNNEI.

At least ten counts were recorded for this clonotype. The rearrangement uses TRBV6-1 and TRBJ1-3, with D maybe TRBD1 (5 bases). CDR1 is MNHNS, CDR2 SASEGT, per germline. Trimming cost V 3 bases and J 1 base, with 13 bases left between them. This CDR3 is 16 amino acids long. The CDR3 DNA sequence: TGTGCCAGCAGTGAGGGGTGGGGGGGATCTGGAAACACCATATATTTT. Protein sequence: CASSEGWGGSGNTIYF.

This rearrangement joins TRBV29-1 to TRBJ1-2; unclear D gene. V lost 4 bases and J 7 bases, leaving 13 bases between the germline ends. The CDR3 runs 12 residues. CDR1 and CDR2 from the germline V gene are SQVTM and ANQGSEA. The CDR3 DNA reads as TGCAGCGTTGTGGAGGGAGTGGTTGGCTACACCTTC. This encodes CSVVEGVVGYTF.

This clonotype has ten or more counts. The rearrangement links TRBV6-1 to TRBJ1-1; D is unresolved. This CDR3 has 13 amino acids. Per the germline V gene, CDR1 is MNHNS and CDR2 is SASEGT. The V gene lost 6 bases and the J gene lost 1 base, with 9 bases spanning the gap. The CDR3 protein is CASRTRGNTEAFF. DNA for the CDR3: TGTGCCAGCAGGACCCGTGGGAACACTGAAGCTTTCTTT.

V and J are TRBV29-1 and TRBJ2-7, with D maybe TRBD2 (6 bases). Trimming pared 4 bases from V and 5 bases from J, leaving 12 bases between. This CDR3 has 12 amino acids. Per the germline V gene, CDR1 is SQVTM and CDR2 is ANQGSEA. The CDR3 spells CSVVASDDEQYF. For the CDR3, the DNA is TGCAGCGTTGTAGCTAGCGACGACGAGCAGTACTTC.

This clonotype was found many times. The V and J genes are TRBV7-2 and TRBJ1-2, with D possibly TRBD1 on 6 matching bases. The CDR3 is made up of 12 amino acids. From germline, CDR1 is SGHTA and CDR2 FQGNSA. Deletions cut 5 bases from V and 8 bases from J, with 12 bases between. CDR3 coding DNA: TGTGCCAGCAGCCCAGGGGTGTCGGGCTACACCTTC. Translating gives CASSPGVSGYTF. Based on the CDR3 plus reference TRBV7-2 and TRBJ1-2, the full variable domain is GAGVSQSPSNKVTEKGKDVELRCDPISGHTALYWYRQSLGQGLEFLIYFQGNSAPDKSGLPSDRFSAERTGGSVSTLTIQRTQQEDSAVYLCASSPGVSGYTFGSGTRLTVV.

This rearrangement joins TRBV7-2 to TRBJ2-7, with D maybe TRBD2 (5 bases). Germline assignment: CDR1 SGHTA and CDR2 FQGNSA. This CDR3 has 14 residues. Trimming removed 7 bases at V and 3 bases at J, with 16 bases between. CDR3 sequence (DNA): TGTGCCAGCACCTCGGGGTCAGCGCTCTACGAGCAGTACTTC. It is translated as CASTSGSALYEQYF.

Of note for this clonotype: Since a much larger clone is just one base distant, this may be a read error. The V gene is TRBV7-2, the J gene TRBJ2-7; D may be TRBD1 or TRBD2 (7 bases each). CDR3 length equals 13 residues. CDR1 and CDR2 (germline): SGHTA, FQGNSA. V was shortened by 7 bases and J by 6 bases, with 16 bases between the two germline ends. The CDR3 region is CASTLTGEGEQYF. CDR3 DNA: TGTGCCAGCACCCTCACAGGGGAGGGCGAGCAGTACTTC. The whole variable domain, filled in from reference TRBV7-2 and TRBJ2-7, reads GAGVSQSPSNKVTEKGKDVELRCDPISGHTALYWYRQSLGQGLEFLIYFQGNSAPDKSGLPSDRFSAERTGGSVSTLTIQRTQQEDSAVYLCASTLTGEGEQYFGPGTRLTVT.

V is TRBV2 and J is TRBJ2-1; the match to TRBD2 covers 9 bases. Germline lookup yields CDR1 SNHLY and CDR2 FYNNEI. The CDR3 is made up of 16 amino acids. The V and J ends lost 3 bases and 3 bases, in that order; junction bases with no gene match: 6. The chain's CDR3 is CASSELAGDHYNEQFF. In nucleotides, the CDR3 is TGTGCCAGCAGTGAGTTAGCGGGAGACCACTACAATGAGCAGTTCTTC.

The table lists this clonotype with many counts. The rearrangement joins TRBV28 to TRBJ2-7; the D is unclear. The CDR3 spans 15 residues. V lost 2 bases, J lost 3 bases, and 14 bases lay in between. The germline V gene has CDR1 MDHEN and CDR2 SYDVKM. The CDR3 DNA reads TGTGCCAGCAGTTTAGCCCTTCCATTGATCTACGAGCAGTACTTC. This encodes CASSLALPLIYEQYF.

The chain has TRBV29-1 and TRBJ2-1; 13 nucleotides agree with TRBD2. The trim removed 8 bases at V and 2 bases at J, leaving 21 bases unmatched. This CDR3 contains 20 residues. The germline gives CDR1 SQVTM, CDR2 ANQGSEA. The CDR3 nucleotides are TGCAGCACAAGAGGAGGAGAGACTAGCGGGAGGCTCCGCGCCTACAATGAGCAGTTCTTC. Its translation: CSTRGGETSGRLRAYNEQFF.

In this sample, this clonotype is large. Here the CDR3 reads CATLPSRTSPRDEQFF. The CDR3 DNA reads as TGTGCCACCCTCCCCTCCCGGACTAGCCCCCGGGATGAGCAGTTCTTC. This chain uses TRBV7-9 with TRBJ2-1, with TRBD2 identical over 8 bases. In germline, CDR1 is SEHNR, CDR2 FQNEAQ (reference sequence). The V gene end was trimmed by 10 bases and the J gene end by 8 bases; junction bases not matched to a gene: 19. The CDR3 runs to 16 residues.

J is TRBJ1-3 and V is TRBV28, with 11 positions matching TRBD1. This CDR3 is built from 14 residues. CDR1 is MDHEN and CDR2 is SYDVKM in the germline V gene. Trimming took 7 bases from V and 7 from J; bases not matched to a gene: 6. The CDR3 DNA reads TGTGCCAGCACTCCCGGGGACAGGGGGAACACCATATATTTT. Translating gives CASTPGDRGNTIYF.

This clonotype was picked up many times. CDR3: CASSPQTRTSGHTDTQYF. For the CDR3, the DNA is TGTGCCAGCAGTCCGCAGACCCGGACTAGCGGGCACACAGATACGCAGTATTTT. The chain couples TRBV27 to TRBJ2-3, with 11 bases lining up with TRBD2. CDR3 length: 18 amino acids. Trimming took 5 bases from V and 2 from J; bases not matched to a gene: 12. CDR1 MNHEY and CDR2 SMNVEV come from the germline V gene (reference sequence).

V gene TRBV6-4 combines with J gene TRBJ1-2; D is unresolved. V lost 3 bases and J lost 4, with 9 bases in between. Germline values: CDR1 MRHNA, CDR2 SNTAGT. The CDR3 runs to 13 residues. CDR3 DNA: TGTGCCAGCAGTGAAACCGCATTCTATGGCTACACCTTC. The encoded protein is CASSETAFYGYTF.

As to this clonotype: A single base separates this from a much larger clone, so it may be a read error. The rearrangement uses TRBV19 and TRBJ1-5, with D perhaps matching TRBD1 (5 bases). The CDR3 runs to 15 residues. Germline CDR1 reads LNHDA; CDR2 reads SQIVND (reference sequence). CDR3: CANSIGRASNQPQHF. CDR3 coding DNA: TGTGCCAATAGTATTGGCAGGGCTAGCAATCAGCCCCAGCATTTT.

The chain carries TRBV9 and TRBJ2-7, with a weak D call TRBD2 (6 bases). The V gene lost 7 bases and the J gene lost 5 bases, with 16 bases spanning the gap. The length of the CDR3 is 13 residues. CDR1 is SGDLS, CDR2 YYNGEE, per germline. The CDR3 DNA sequence: TGTGCCAGCGGCTCGGGACTCCTCAACGAGCAGTACTTC. Its protein is CASGSGLLNEQYF.

There are many counts of this clonotype. V and J are TRBV12-3 or TRBV12-4 and TRBJ1-2; TRBD1 aligns across 10 bases. The CDR3 has 14 amino acids. V lost 4 bases, J lost 9 bases, and 8 bases stayed unmatched. The CDR3 reads CASSSWDRGGSYTF. In DNA, the CDR3 is TGTGCCAGCAGTTCATGGGACAGGGGAGGGAGCTACACCTTC.